This TCR beta chain was identified in a study of CD8 T cells in ankylosing spondylitis. Findings and caveats of the study: Within ankylosing spondylitis blood, a TCR beta motif made up of roughly eight highly homologous variants appeared to be characteristic.

This clonotype was found many times. Antigen specificity is unknown. The CDR3 extends over 14 amino acids. The germline gives CDR1 MNHEY, CDR2 SVGEGT. Trimming removed 6 bases at V and 1 base at J, with 13 bases between. For TCR beta, libraries came from quantitative 5'-RACE with molecular barcodes. TCRdb redid the calling of the 5' RACE reads with MiXCR, one entry per CDR3 protein. In the table there are 500,000 or so distinct CDR3 sequences, approximately 5.3% of which are singletons. Sequences were obtained from blood, either unsorted or a sorted T cell fraction (not recorded which). This chain uses TRBV6-2 or TRBV6-3 with TRBJ2-7; D uncertain. The source of this sequence is a male donor with ankylosing spondylitis. CDR3 sequence reads: CASRFILSSYEQYF. The CDR3 DNA follows: TGTGCCAGCAGGTTCATTCTATCGTCCTACGAGCAGTACTTC.